A selection of T cell receptor beta chains follows, all from one sample in a study of T cells after posttransplantation cyclophosphamide. Here immunoSEQ multiplex PCR was the method, and the copy in TCRdb shows in-frame clones only, minus some. The sample lists 15,000 to 20,000 clones, none appearing once, the ten largest making up 0.45% to 0.65%. The sequencing here drew on PBMCs, taken after allogeneic stem cell transplant with posttransplant cyclophosphamide. The receptors were gathered from a female patient between 25 and 45 years old who received an allogeneic stem cell transplant from a related donor, was CMV-positive, and had no GVHD. These T cells may partly come from the graft donor. CDR3s leave out the opening cysteine and the closing phenylalanine or tryptophan.

v_call: TRBV30
cdr3_aa: AWLPRDFQETQY

v_call: TRBV4-2
cdr3_aa: ASSHRAGVYEQY

v_call: TRBV28
cdr3_aa: ASSPLLQGGVGYNEQF

v_call: TRBV5-1
cdr3_aa: ASSSGGQGVWDEQF

v_call: TRBV4-1
cdr3_aa: ASSHIADLYNEQF

v_call: TRBV11-3
cdr3_aa: ASSLGQGAYEQY

v_call: TRBV19
cdr3_aa: ASSVTGDESPLH

v_call: TRBV7-3
cdr3_aa: ASSPQGGGIDTQY

v_call: TRBV30
cdr3_aa: AWSVQGAGEKLF

v_call: TRBV18
cdr3_aa: ASSPEQGRLEQY

v_call: TRBV29-1
cdr3_aa: SASLPGLAYEQY

v_call: TRBV7-7
cdr3_aa: ASSRTGFHNEQF

v_call: TRBV10-3
cdr3_aa: AISQGEGGNYGYT

v_call: TRBV29-1
cdr3_aa: SVEDSRRAGGYT

v_call: TRBV4-1
cdr3_aa: ASSQDPSGVYEQY

v_call: TRBV13
cdr3_aa: ASSLGGEAF

v_call: TRBV5-1
cdr3_aa: ASSLFGGDQGAIDGYT

v_call: TRBV6-6
cdr3_aa: ASSRDRGYTGELF

v_call: TRBV15
cdr3_aa: ATSRVRDQPQH

v_call: TRBV18
cdr3_aa: ASSQDRNTDTQY

v_call: TRBV30
cdr3_aa: AWSPNSGETQY

v_call: TRBV2
cdr3_aa: ASSALMDSQAF

v_call: TRBV6-1
cdr3_aa: ASMGRGLYEQY

v_call: TRBV27
cdr3_aa: ASSLGLAGAYEQY

v_call: TRBV27
cdr3_aa: ASRPSGITGELF

v_call: TRBV29-1
cdr3_aa: SVEAGAEGTEAF

v_call: TRBV5-6
cdr3_aa: ASSLGGRAGELF

v_call: TRBV5-1
cdr3_aa: ASSLLVGTESINSPLH

v_call: TRBV7-2
cdr3_aa: ASSPRAGEVGTQY

v_call: TRBV7-9
cdr3_aa: ASSLRGSNYGYT

v_call: TRBV5-8
cdr3_aa: ASSLLGSGDEKLF

v_call: TRBV6-6
cdr3_aa: VSSKGGPPRTDTQY

v_call: TRBV5-1
cdr3_aa: ASSLDGLAGGLTQETQY

v_call: TRBV11-2
cdr3_aa: ASSRNSRQNTEAF

v_call: TRBV11-2
cdr3_aa: ASSLPGHRGPI